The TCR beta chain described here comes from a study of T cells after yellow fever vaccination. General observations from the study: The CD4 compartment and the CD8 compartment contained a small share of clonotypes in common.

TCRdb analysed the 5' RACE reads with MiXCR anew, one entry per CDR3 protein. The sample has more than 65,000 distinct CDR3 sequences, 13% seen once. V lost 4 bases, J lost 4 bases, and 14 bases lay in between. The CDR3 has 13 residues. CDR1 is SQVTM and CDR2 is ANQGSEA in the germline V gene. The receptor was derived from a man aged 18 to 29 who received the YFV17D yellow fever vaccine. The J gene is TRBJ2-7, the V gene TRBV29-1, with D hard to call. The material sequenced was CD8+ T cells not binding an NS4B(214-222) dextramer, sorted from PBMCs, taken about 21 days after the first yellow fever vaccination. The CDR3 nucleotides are TGCAGCGTTGTGACGGCCTCCTCTTACGAGCAGTACTTC. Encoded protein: CSVVTASSYEQYF.